These T cell receptor beta chains were read from a single sample in a study of control samples from healthy donors and cancer patients. Here immunoSEQ multiplex PCR was the method, and the copy in TCRdb shows in-frame clones only, minus some. The profile shows 100,000 to 150,000 clones, roughly 84% of them singletons. Sequenced material: blood. The receptors originated from a man aged 35-49 years in good health. The CDR3 runs from the conserved cysteine through the conserved F or W. Fields, in order: D gene, clone size, V gene, J gene, CDR3 protein, CDR3 DNA. The D gene is left open where the match is weak. Size values are once, few and many counts, or a class for expanded clones, and some rows have none.

TRBD1,.,TRBV30,TRBJ2-7,CAWSVGGSGEQYF,TGTGCCTGGAGTGTAGGGGGCTCGGGCGAGCAGTACTTC
.,.,TRBV7-2,TRBJ2-1,CASRPPSPYNEQFF,TGTGCCAGCAGACCCCCTAGCCCCTACAATGAGCAGTTCTTC
TRBD1,.,TRBV5-3,TRBJ2-1,CARSWGQGFYSYNEQFF,TGTGCCAGAAGCTGGGGACAGGGGTTCTACTCCTACAATGAGCAGTTCTTC
.,.,TRBV4-3,TRBJ1-4,CASSLSPQATNEKLFF,TGCGCCAGCAGCCTCTCCCCCCAAGCGACTAATGAAAAACTGTTTTTT
TRBD2,.,TRBV19,TRBJ2-1,CATQRGAYNEQFF,TGTGCCACTCAGCGGGGGGCCTACAATGAGCAGTTCTTC
.,few,TRBV6-1,TRBJ1-2,CASSELGGFGSDGYTF,TGTGCCAGCAGTGAGTTGGGGGGCTTCGGTTCTGATGGCTACACCTTC
.,few,TRBV27,TRBJ1-2,CASSPGLGYGYTF,TGTGCCAGCAGTCCCGGCCTGGGGTATGGCTACACCTTC
.,.,TRBV6-4,TRBJ2-1,CASSAQTGNEQFF,TGTGCCAGCAGTGCACAGACTGGCAATGAGCAGTTCTTC
.,.,TRBV6-5,TRBJ1-6,CASGSVSPLHF,TGTGCCAGCGGGTCAGTTTCACCCCTCCACTTT
.,.,TRBV24-1,TRBJ1-5,CATSPSSGVGQPQHF,TGTGCCACCAGTCCCTCCTCAGGGGTTGGTCAGCCCCAGCATTTT
.,once,TRBV7-2,TRBJ1-2,CASSLVGYGYTF,TGTGCCAGCAGCTTAGTAGGCTATGGCTACACCTTC
.,.,TRBV7-2,TRBJ1-5,CASSSTSSNQPQHF,TGTGCCAGCAGCTCCACATCTAGCAATCAGCCCCAGCATTTT
.,few,TRBV19,TRBJ1-6,CASSFLNSPLHF,TGTGCCAGTTCCTTTTTGAATTCACCCCTCCACTTT
.,.,TRBV7-9,TRBJ1-6,CASSLGPWAPLHF,TGTGCCAGCAGCTTAGGACCTTGGGCACCCCTCCACTTT
.,.,TRBV4-1,TRBJ2-3,CASSQVGAGTDTQYF,TGCGCCAGCAGCCAAGTTGGGGCAGGGACGGATACGCAGTATTTT
TRBD1,.,TRBV2,TRBJ1-4,CASSEGRDREF,TGTGCCAGCAGTGAAGGGAGGGACAGGGAATTT
.,once,TRBV6-5,TRBJ2-5,CASSYFKGSGQETQYF,TGTGCCAGCAGTTACTTCAAAGGATCTGGTCAAGAGACCCAGTACTTC
.,.,TRBV7-8,TRBJ1-2,CASSLEGGANYGYTF,TGTGCCAGCAGCTTAGAGGGGGGCGCTAACTATGGCTACACCTTC
.,.,TRBV10-1,TRBJ2-7,CASSESRGVWGYEQYF,TGCGCCAGCAGTGAGTCCAGAGGTGTTTGGGGGTACGAGCAGTACTTC
.,once,TRBV6-5,TRBJ2-3,CASNRLNPLSDTQYF,TGTGCCAGCAACAGACTAAACCCCCTGTCAGATACGCAGTATTTT
.,.,TRBV18,TRBJ2-6,CASSPIGGGANVLTF,TGTGCCAGCTCACCAATCGGTGGCGGGGCCAACGTCCTGACTTTC
.,once,TRBV12-3/TRBV12-4,TRBJ1-2,CASSPGRYGCTF,TGTGCCAGCAGTCCCGGACGCTATGGCTGCACCTTC
TRBD1,.,TRBV7-9,TRBJ1-2,CASSSKQPGQGMNGYTF,TGTGCCAGCAGCTCAAAACAGCCGGGACAGGGTATGAATGGCTACACCTTC
TRBD2,.,TRBV7-2,TRBJ2-7,CASSHPRGGGAYEQYF,TGTGCCAGCAGCCACCCCCGTGGCGGGGGGGCCTACGAGCAGTACTTC
.,many,TRBV5-1,TRBJ2-2,CASSSEGGTGELFF,TGCGCCAGCAGCAGCGAGGGGGGAACCGGGGAGCTGTTTTTT
TRBD1,.,TRBV6-2/TRBV6-3,TRBJ1-5,CASSYDRARQPQHF,TGTGCCAGCAGTTACGACAGGGCACGGCAGCCCCAGCATTTT
.,.,TRBV25-1,TRBJ2-3,CASNQGRTDTQYF,TGTGCCAGCAACCAGGGGCGGACAGATACGCAGTATTTT
.,.,TRBV25-1,TRBJ1-5,CASSDRDGQPQHF,TGTGCCAGCAGTGACAGGGATGGGCAGCCCCAGCATTTT
.,.,TRBV5-4,TRBJ2-5,CASSRPGVQETQYF,TGTGCCAGCAGCAGACCCGGGGTCCAAGAGACCCAGTACTTC
.,.,TRBV29-1,TRBJ2-2,CSAGSTDGFVPNTGELFF,TGCAGCGCTGGGTCGACGGACGGTTTTGTGCCTAACACCGGGGAGCTGTTTTTT
.,.,TRBV9,TRBJ2-2,CASGRLNTGELFF,TGTGCCAGTGGGAGATTGAACACCGGGGAGCTGTTTTTT
TRBD2,.,TRBV6-6,TRBJ2-4,CASSLSGGGNIQYF,TGTGCCAGCAGTCTTAGCGGGGGTGGAAACATTCAGTACTTC
.,.,TRBV7-2,TRBJ1-3,CASSRGGASGNTIYF,TGTGCCAGCAGCAGAGGGGGGGCGAGCGGAAACACCATATATTTT